The T cell receptor (beta chain) under discussion was sequenced for a study of PD-1 blockade in mismatch repair-deficient tumors. Study-wide background: Enrolled about 2013-2017, patients had progressing, pretreated mismatch repair-deficient cancers of over nine types. Whole-study results and caveats: Tumor-resident clones, often absent from pretreatment blood, expanded after pembrolizumab and then contracted.

With regard to this clone: Its antigen is as yet unknown.

Using immunoSEQ multiplex PCR, the repertoire was profiled, and TCRdb retains in-frame clones only, with some absent. The sample comprises over 100,000 clones, roughly 80% of which are singletons, and about 4.7% rests with the top ten. CDR1 and CDR2 from the germline V gene are LGHNA and YNFKEQ. The ends were cut back, 1 base at V and 6 bases at J, with 4 bases in the middle. The CDR3 extends over 11 amino acids. All patients were mismatch repair deficient, assessed by either PCR or immunohistochemistry. TCRs were sequenced from three patients responding to pembrolizumab. This chain joins TRBV4-2 and TRBJ2-7, with D hard to call. The sequencing here drew on peripheral blood, taken approximately 60 weeks after starting pembrolizumab. The origin of this receptor is an adult with mismatch repair-deficient cancer. DNA for the CDR3: TGTGCCAGCAGCCAAGGGGTCGAGCAGTACTTC. This sequence encodes CASSQGVEQYF.